Reported below is one TCR beta chain. In its sample, this clonotype was seen a few times. Its antigen is currently not known. The input lacks base qualities; no much larger clone sits a single base away. The germline V end is reduced by 2 bases and the J end by 4 bases; junction bases left unmatched: 9. The CDR3 runs 16 amino acids, cysteine and phenylalanine included. Of all the DNA, just the CDR3 is kept, 48 bases in frame from base 1. CDR1 and CDR2 are read off the germline V gene (reference sequence) as DFQATT and SNEGSKA. Receptor amplification or capture employed multiplex PCR. For sequencing, an Illumina HiSeq 4000 was employed. iRepertoire HTBI primers and Arm-PCR amplification of CDR3 regions were used to construct TCR beta libraries. PCR products were gel purified before sequencing. On the study's bioinformatics: Gene usage analysis of CDR3 amino acid clonotypes used the 55 to 80 TRBV and about 15 TRBJ segments found across samples. COPE and FqMerger were used to merge filtered high-quality paired reads into contigs. BLAST was used to align contigs to IMGT TRBV, TRBD and TRBJ reference genes, and CDR3 was defined according to IMGT. Any clonotype with a frequency above 0.1% was classified as a highly expanded clone. Shannon entropy served as the measure of repertoire diversity, while the Gini coefficient captured V-J evenness. A clonotype was considered public if more than one individual shared it. TCRdb redid the processing of the public reads, applying fastp at Q25 and MiXCR, and retained in-frame beta chains. Each CDR3 protein appears once, grouped with its most common genes and DNA. TCRdb's processing, not the authors' own work, is the source of the V and J calls. The sample profile shows roughly 500,000 distinct CDR3 sequences; 20% to 25% of them were found once. The ten largest clones capture about 6.6% of the sample.

The data stem from a study of regulatory T cells in long-lasting Graves disease (dated by TCRdb to the early 2020s). Regarding the research as a whole: To count as having persistent Graves' disease, a patient had to have received antithyroid drug treatment for over 5 years with TSH receptor autoantibodies remaining persistently positive. This study used TCR sequencing and RNA sequencing of peripheral blood to compare persistent Graves' disease patients against newly diagnosed Graves' disease patients. The study was registered as a clinical trial and conducted in China. A total of roughly 35 samples were covered by TCR sequencing, comprising some 13 persistent and about 20 newly diagnosed Graves' disease patients. In the clinical cohort, patients with persistent Graves' disease had used antithyroid drugs for an average of around 10 years. The paper as a whole reports these results and caveats: Persistent Graves' disease patients showed lower TCR Shannon entropy and fewer highly expanded clones than newly diagnosed patients, suggesting clonal expansion. The small sample size was acknowledged by the authors as a limitation that may reduce accuracy. A larger number of public clonotypes was shared among persistent patients (more than 2,500) than among newly diagnosed patients (around 970). Persistent disease showed preferential use of TRBV28, TRBJ1-2 and TRBJ2-5, whereas newly diagnosed disease favored TRBV20-1 and TRBJ2-1. Sequencing and analysis were restricted to the TCR beta chain. Peripheral blood alone was examined, since thyroid tissue, which constituted the primary lesion, could not be accessed.

In the paper's terms, the time point label means: persistent/refractory GD, antithyroid drugs over 5 years with positive TRAb. RNA was extracted from PBMCs in TRIzol for both TCR sequencing and RNA sequencing. The diagnosis of Graves' disease was made according to American Thyroid Association guidelines. The patients came from an endocrinology department in Xi'an, China. Each patient gave 7 to 9.5 milliliters of peripheral blood, collected in an EDTA anticoagulant tube. Ficoll Paque Plus density gradient separation was used to isolate PBMCs, and no further T cell sorting was performed. An Agilent 2100 Bioanalyzer and agarose gel were used to assess RNA quality, and a NanoDrop 2000 was used to measure RNA concentration.

The receptor was derived from a female donor with Graves disease. The sequencing here drew on peripheral blood mononuclear cells (PBMCs), taken when the disease was refractory, from a patient treated with antithyroid drugs. The chain couples TRBV20-1 to TRBJ2-5, with TRBD2 identical over 11 junction bases. The bases are TGCAGTGCTAGAATCCCTAGCGGGGGGCGGAGAGAGACCCAGTACTTC. This encodes CSARIPSGGRRETQYF.